This T cell receptor beta chain was found in a study of blood T cell repertoires in COVID-19. The table came from immunoSEQ multiplex PCR; TCRdb's copy has only in-frame clones and leaves some out. The data contain about 170,000 clones, approximately 90% of them singletons. Germline CDR1 reads SGHTS; CDR2 reads YDEGEE. The length of the CDR3 is 15 residues. J gave up 4 bases and V 4 bases, and 5 bases lay outside the gene matches. The sequenced sample was peripheral blood. V is TRBV5-8 and J is TRBJ2-7, with 13 bases identical to TRBD2. This clonotype originated in a man younger than 35 with COVID-19, enrolled during active disease. The CDR3 DNA is TGTGCCAGCAGCCCGGGGACTAGCGGGATTTACGAGCAGTACTTC. As protein: CASSPGTSGIYEQYF.